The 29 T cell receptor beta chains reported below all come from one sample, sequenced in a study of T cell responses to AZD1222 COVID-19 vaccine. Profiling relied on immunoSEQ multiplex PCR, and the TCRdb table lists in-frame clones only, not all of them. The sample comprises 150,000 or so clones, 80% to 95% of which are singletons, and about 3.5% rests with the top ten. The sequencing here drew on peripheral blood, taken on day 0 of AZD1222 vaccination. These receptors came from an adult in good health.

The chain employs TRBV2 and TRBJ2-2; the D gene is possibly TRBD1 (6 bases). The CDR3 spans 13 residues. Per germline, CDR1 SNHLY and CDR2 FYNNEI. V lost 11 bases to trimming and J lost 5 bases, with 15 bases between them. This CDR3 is CAGEGHQTGELFF. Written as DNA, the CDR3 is TGTGCCGGAGAGGGACACCAGACCGGGGAGCTGTTTTTT.

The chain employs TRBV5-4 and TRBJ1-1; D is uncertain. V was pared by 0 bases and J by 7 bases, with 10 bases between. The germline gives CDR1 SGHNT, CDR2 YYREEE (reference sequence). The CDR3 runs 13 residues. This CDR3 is CASSLGMGHEAFF. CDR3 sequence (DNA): TGTGCCAGCAGCTTGGGGATGGGCCATGAAGCTTTCTTT.

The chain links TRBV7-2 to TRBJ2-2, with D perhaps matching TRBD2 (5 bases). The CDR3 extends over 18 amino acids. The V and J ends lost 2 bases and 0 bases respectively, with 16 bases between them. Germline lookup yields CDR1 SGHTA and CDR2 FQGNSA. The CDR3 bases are TGTGCCAGCAGCTTACATCCGGGCGGGCCTGCGAACACCGGGGAGCTGTTTTTT. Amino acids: CASSLHPGGPANTGELFF. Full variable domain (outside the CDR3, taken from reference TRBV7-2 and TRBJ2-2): GAGVSQSPSNKVTEKGKDVELRCDPISGHTALYWYRQSLGQGLEFLIYFQGNSAPDKSGLPSDRFSAERTGGSVSTLTIQRTQQEDSAVYLCASSLHPGGPANTGELFFGEGSRLTVL.

DNA of the CDR3: TGTGCCAGCAGCCTGACGGGGGGCAGGGCCCATGAGCAGTTCTTC. This codes for CASSLTGGRAHEQFF. The rearrangement links TRBV7-2 to TRBJ2-1; D perhaps matches TRBD2 (7 bases). Per the germline V gene, CDR1 is SGHTA and CDR2 is FQGNSA. This CDR3 is 15 amino acids long. V dropped 5 bases and J dropped 8 bases, with 19 bases sitting between them. Drawing the rest from reference TRBV7-2 and TRBJ2-1, the complete variable domain is GAGVSQSPSNKVTEKGKDVELRCDPISGHTALYWYRQSLGQGLEFLIYFQGNSAPDKSGLPSDRFSAERTGGSVSTLTIQRTQQEDSAVYLCASSLTGGRAHEQFFGPGTRLTVL.

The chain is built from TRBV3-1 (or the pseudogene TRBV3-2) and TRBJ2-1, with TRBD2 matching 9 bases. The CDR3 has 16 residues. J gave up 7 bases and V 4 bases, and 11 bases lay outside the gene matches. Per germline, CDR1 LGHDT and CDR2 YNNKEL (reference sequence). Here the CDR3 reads CASSPPGLAGSNEQFF. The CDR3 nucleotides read TGTGCCAGCAGCCCGCCGGGGCTAGCGGGATCAAATGAGCAGTTCTTC.

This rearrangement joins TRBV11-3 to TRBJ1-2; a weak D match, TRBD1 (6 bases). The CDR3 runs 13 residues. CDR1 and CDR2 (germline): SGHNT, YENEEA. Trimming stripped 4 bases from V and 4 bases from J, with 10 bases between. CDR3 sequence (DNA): TGTGCCAGCAGCTCAGAACAGGGCTATGGCTACACCTTC. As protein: CASSSEQGYGYTF.

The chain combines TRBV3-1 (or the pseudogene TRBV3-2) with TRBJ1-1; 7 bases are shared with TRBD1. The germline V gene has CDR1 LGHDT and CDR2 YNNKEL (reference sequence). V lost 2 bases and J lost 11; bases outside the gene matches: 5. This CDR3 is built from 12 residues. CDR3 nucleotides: TGTGCCAGCAGCCAACTCGACAGGGAGGCTTTCTTT. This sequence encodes CASSQLDREAFF.

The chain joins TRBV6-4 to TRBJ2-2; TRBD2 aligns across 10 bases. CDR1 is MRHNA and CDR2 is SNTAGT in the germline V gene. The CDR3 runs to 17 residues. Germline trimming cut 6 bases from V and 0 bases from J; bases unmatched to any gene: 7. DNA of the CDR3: TGTGCCAGCAGGAAAATAGCGGGAGGCACGAACACCGGGGAGCTGTTTTTT. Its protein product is CASRKIAGGTNTGELFF.

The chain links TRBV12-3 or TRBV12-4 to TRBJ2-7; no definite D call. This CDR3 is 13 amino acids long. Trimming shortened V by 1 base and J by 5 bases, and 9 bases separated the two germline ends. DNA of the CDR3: TGTGCCAGCAGTTTAGAAGCCAGGCACGAGCAGTACTTC. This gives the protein CASSLEARHEQYF.

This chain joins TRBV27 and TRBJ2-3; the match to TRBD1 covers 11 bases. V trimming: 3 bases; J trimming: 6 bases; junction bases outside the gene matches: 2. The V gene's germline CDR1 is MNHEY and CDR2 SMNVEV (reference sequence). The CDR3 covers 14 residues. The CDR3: CASSLDRGLDTQYF. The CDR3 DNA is TGTGCCAGCAGTTTGGACAGGGGGCTGGATACGCAGTATTTT.

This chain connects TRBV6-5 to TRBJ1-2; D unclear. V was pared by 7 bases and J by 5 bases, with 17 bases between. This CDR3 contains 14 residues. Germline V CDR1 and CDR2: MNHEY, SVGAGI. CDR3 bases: TGTGCCAGCACCCCGCGGGAGGGCCTTTATGGCTACACCTTC. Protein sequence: CASTPREGLYGYTF.

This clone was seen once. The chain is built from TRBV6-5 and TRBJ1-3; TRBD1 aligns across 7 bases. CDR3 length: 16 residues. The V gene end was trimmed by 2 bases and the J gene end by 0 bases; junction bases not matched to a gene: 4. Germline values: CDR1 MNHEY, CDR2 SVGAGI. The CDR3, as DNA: TGTGCCAGCAGTTACGGGACAGCGGACTCTGGAAACACCATATATTTT. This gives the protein CASSYGTADSGNTIYF.

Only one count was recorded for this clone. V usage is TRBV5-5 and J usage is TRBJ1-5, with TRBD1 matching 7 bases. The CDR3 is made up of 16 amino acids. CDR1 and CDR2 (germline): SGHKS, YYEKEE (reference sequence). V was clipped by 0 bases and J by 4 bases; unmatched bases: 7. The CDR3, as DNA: TGTGCCAGCAGCTTGGTTCCAGGGGGACAAAATCAGCCCCAGCATTTT. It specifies CASSLVPGGQNQPQHF. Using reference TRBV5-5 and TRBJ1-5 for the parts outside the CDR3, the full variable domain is DAGVTQSPTHLIKTRGQQVTLRCSPISGHKSVSWYQQVLGQGPQFIFQYYEKEERGRGNFPDRFSARQFPNYSSELNVNALLLGDSALYLCASSLVPGGQNQPQHFGDGTRLSIL.

CDR3 region: CASSGDRVGNTEAFF. For the CDR3, the DNA is TGTGCCAGCAGTGGAGACAGGGTCGGGAACACTGAAGCTTTCTTT. This sequence joins TRBV25-1 and TRBJ1-1, with 7 bases lining up with TRBD1. The germline gives CDR1 MGHDK, CDR2 SYGVNS. Unmatched junction bases numbered 6, after V lost 4 bases and J lost 1 base. The CDR3 sequence is 15 residues long.

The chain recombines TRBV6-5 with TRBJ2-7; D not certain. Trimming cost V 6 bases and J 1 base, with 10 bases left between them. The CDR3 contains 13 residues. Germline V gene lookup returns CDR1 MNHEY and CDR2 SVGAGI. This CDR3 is CASSALLSYEQYF. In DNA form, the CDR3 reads TGTGCCAGCAGCGCTCTCCTGTCCTACGAGCAGTACTTC.

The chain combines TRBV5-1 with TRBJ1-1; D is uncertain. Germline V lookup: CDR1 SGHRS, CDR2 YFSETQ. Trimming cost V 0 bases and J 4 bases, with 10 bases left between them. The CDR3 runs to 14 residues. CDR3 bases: TGCGCCAGCAGCTTGGGTGGGGTTGCCACTGAAGCTTTCTTT. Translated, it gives CASSLGGVATEAFF.

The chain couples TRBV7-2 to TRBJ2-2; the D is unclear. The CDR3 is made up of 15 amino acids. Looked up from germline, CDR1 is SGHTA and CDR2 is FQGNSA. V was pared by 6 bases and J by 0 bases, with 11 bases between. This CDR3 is CASRVGGTNTGELFF. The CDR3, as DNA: TGTGCCAGCAGGGTTGGTGGTACGAACACCGGGGAGCTGTTTTTT.

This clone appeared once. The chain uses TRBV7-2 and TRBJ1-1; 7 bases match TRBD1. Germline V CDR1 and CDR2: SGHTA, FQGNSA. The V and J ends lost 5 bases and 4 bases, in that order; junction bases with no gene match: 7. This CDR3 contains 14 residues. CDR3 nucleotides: TGTGCCAGCAGCGCCCGACAGGGCGGCACTGAAGCTTTCTTT. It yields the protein CASSARQGGTEAFF.

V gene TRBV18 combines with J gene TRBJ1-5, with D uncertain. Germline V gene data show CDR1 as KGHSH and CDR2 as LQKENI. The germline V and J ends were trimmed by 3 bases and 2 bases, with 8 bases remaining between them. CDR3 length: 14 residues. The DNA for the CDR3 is TGTGCCAGCTCACCGTATCCCCGCAATCAGCCCCAGCATTTT. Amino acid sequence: CASSPYPRNQPQHF. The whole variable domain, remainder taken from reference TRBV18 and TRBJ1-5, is NAGVMQNPRHLVRRRGQEARLRCSPMKGHSHVYWYRQLPEEGLKFMVYLQKENIIDESGMPKERFSAEFPKEGPSILRIQQVVRGDSAAYFCASSPYPRNQPQHFGDGTRLSIL.

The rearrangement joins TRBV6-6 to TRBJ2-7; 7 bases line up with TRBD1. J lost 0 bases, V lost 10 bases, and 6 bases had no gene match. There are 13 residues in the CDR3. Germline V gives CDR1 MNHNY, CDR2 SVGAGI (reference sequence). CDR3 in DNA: TGTGCCACTAGCCGGGACAGCTCCTACGAGCAGTACTTC. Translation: CATSRDSSYEQYF.

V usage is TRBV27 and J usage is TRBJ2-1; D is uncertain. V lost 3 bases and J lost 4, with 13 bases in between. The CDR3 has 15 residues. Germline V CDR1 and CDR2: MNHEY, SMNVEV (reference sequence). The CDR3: CASSFPSLRYNEQFF. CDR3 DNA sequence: TGTGCCAGCAGTTTCCCGTCTTTGCGGTACAATGAGCAGTTCTTC.

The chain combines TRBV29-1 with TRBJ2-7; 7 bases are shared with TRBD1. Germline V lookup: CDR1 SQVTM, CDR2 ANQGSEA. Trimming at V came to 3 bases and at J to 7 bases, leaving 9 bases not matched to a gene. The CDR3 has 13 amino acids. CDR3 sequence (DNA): TGCAGCGTTGAGGCAGGGGGAAGGGGAGAGCAGTACTTC. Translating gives CSVEAGGRGEQYF.

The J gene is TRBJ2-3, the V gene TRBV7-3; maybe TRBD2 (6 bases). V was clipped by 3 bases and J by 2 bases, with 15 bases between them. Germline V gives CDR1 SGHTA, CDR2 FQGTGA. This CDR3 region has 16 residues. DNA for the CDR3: TGTGCCAGCAGCTTGGGCAGAGGAGGGGACACAGATACGCAGTATTTT. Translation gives CASSLGRGGDTDTQYF.

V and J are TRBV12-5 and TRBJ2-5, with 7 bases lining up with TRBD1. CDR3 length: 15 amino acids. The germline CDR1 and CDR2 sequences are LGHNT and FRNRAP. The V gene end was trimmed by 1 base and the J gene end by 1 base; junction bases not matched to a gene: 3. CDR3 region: CASGLGQGGQETQYF. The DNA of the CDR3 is TGTGCTAGTGGTTTGGGACAGGGCGGCCAAGAGACCCAGTACTTC.

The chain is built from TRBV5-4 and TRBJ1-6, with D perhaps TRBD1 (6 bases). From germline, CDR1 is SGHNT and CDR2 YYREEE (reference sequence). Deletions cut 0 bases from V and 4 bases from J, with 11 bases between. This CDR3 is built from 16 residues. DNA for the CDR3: TGTGCCAGCAGCTTGGGAGGGGGGCAATATAATTCACCCCTCCACTTT. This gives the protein CASSLGGGQYNSPLHF.

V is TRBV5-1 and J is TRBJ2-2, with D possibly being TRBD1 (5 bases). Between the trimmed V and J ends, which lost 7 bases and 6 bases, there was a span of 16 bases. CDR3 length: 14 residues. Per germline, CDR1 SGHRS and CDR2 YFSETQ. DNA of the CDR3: TGCGCCAGCGCGGCCAGGGTTGGGGCCGGGGAGCTGTTTTTT. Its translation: CASAARVGAGELFF. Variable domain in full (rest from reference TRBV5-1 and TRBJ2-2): KAGVTQTPRYLIKTRGQQVTLSCSPISGHRSVSWYQQTPGQGLQFLFEYFSETQRNKGNFPGRFSGRQFSNSRSEMNVSTLELGDSALYLCASAARVGAGELFFGEGSRLTVL.

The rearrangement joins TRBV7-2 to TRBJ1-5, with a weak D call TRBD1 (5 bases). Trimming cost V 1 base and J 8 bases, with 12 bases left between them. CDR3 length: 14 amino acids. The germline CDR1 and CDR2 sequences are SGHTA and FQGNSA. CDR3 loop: CASSLVQGSEPQHF. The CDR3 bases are TGTGCCAGCAGCTTAGTCCAGGGTAGCGAGCCCCAGCATTTT.

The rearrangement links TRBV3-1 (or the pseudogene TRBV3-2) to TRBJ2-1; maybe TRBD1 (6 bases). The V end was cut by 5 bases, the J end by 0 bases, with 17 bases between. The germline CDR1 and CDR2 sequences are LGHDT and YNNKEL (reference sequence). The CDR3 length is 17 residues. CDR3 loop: CASSFRDKDPSYNEQFF. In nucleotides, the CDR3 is TGTGCCAGCAGCTTCCGGGACAAGGACCCCTCCTACAATGAGCAGTTCTTC.

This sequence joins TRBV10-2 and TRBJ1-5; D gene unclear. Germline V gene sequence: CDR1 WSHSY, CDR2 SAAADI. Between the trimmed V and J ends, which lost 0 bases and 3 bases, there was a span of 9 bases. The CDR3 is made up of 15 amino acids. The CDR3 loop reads CASSESAGFNQPQHF. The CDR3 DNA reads TGCGCCAGCAGTGAGTCGGCGGGATTCAATCAGCCCCAGCATTTT.